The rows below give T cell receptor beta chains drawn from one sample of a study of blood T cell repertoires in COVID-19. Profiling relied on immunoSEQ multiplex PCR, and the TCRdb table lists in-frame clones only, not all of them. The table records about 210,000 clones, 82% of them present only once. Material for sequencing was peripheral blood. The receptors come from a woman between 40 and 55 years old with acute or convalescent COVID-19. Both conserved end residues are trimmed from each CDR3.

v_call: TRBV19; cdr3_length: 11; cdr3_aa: ASNTGGTQPQH
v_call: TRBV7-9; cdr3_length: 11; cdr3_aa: ASSLAQYNEQF
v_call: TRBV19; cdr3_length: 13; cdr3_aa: ASSTPGLAPHEQF
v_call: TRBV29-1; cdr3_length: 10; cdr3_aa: SVEGQRYEQY
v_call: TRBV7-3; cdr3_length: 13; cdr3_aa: ASSPGGGRDTEAF
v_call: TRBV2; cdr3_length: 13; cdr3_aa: ASSGTGGGNSPLH
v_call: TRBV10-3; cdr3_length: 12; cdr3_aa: AIKQGELNTEAF
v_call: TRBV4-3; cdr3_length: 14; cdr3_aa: ASSQDKGLAGNEQF
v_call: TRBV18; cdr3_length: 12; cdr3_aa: ASSGSSQGSGYT
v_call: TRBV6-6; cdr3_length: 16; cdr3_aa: ASSPNAGGLAGSYEQY
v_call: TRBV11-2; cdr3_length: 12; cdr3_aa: ASNPPGRGETQY
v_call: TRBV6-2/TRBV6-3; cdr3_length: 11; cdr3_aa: ASSFDRGLWQY
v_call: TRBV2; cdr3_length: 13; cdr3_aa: ASRTGLAGGDTQY
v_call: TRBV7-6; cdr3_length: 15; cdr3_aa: ASSLGPRLAGAYEQY
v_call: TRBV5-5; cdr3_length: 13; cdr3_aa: ASTSNRGPSYEQY
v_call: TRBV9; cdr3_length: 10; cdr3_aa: ASSHDTGVAF
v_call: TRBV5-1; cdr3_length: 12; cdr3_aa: ASSLSVKSYEQY
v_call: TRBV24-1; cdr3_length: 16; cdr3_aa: ATSRLAGARGGTGELF
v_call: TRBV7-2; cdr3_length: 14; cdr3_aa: ASSSWRDRGSGEQY
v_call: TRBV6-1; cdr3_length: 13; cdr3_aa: ASSDWQGARQPQH
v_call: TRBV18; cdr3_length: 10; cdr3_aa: ASSPGGYEQY
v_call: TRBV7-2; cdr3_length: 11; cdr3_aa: ASSLGFRGGYT
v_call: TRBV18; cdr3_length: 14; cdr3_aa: ASSPRADSTGNTIY
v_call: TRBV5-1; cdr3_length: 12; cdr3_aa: ASSLGLFSYEQY
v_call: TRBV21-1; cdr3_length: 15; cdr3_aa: ASTNRTMGQGIYGYT
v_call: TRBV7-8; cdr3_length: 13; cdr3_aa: ASSYGTGGSYEQY
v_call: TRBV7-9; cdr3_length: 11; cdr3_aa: ASSLRSGNIQY
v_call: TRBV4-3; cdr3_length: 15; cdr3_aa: ASSQTLAGLSYNEQF
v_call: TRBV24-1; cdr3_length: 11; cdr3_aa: ATRDSSYNEQF
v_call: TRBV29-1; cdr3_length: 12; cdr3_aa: SVKWRGSNTEAF
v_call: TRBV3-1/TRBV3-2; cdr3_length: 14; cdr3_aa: ASSQDLGRGGYGYT
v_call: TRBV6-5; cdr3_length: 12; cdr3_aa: ASRPEAGYNEQF
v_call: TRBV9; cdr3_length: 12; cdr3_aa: ASSAQRGGFGYT
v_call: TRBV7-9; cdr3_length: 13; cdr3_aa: ASSPRLAGVSEQY
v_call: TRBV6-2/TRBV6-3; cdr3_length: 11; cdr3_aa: ASSPSSSPEQY
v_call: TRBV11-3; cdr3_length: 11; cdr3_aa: ASSLNSYNEQF
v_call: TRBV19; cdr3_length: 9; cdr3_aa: ASSIREKLF
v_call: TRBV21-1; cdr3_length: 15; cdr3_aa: ASSKVVGSGAPYEQY
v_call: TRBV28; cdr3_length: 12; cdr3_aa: ASSSPGNYNEQF
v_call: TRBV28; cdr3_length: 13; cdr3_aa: ASSLSGKPTGELF
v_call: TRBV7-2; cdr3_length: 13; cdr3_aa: ASSLVGGGGYEQY
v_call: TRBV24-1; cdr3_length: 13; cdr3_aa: ATSPRQAHLYEQY
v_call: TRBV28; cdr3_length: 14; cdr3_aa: ASSTRDRGFSYEQY
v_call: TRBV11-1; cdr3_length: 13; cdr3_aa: ASSFGTGSNYGYT
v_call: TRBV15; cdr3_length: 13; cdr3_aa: ATSSGVGVYNEQF
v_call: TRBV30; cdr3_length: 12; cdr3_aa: AHGEFRQNEKLF
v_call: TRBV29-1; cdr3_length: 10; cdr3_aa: SVPHDRGKST
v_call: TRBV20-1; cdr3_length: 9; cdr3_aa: SAKPTDTQY
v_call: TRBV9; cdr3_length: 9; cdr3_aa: ASSAVTEAF
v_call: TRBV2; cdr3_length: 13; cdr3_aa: ASSTGGRETDTQY
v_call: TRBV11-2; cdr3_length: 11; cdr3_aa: ASSSTRNSPLH
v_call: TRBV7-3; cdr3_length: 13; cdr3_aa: ASSPRGGARNEQF
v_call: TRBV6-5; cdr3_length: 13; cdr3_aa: ASSFVGDTQNEQY
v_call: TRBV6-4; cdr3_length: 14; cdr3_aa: ASSGEAGGSTDTQY